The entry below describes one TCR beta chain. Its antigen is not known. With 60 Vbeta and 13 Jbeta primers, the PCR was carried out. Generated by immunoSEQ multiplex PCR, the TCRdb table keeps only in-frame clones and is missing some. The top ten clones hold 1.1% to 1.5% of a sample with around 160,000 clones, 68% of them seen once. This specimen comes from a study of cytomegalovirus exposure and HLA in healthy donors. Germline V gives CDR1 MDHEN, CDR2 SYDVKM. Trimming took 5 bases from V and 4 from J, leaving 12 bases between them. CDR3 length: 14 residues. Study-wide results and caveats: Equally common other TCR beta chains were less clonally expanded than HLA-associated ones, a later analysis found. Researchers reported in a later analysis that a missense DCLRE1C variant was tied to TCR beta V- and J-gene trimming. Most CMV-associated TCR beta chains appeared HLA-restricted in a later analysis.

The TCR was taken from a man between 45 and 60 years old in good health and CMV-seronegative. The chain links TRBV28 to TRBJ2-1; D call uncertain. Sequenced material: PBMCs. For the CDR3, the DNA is TGTGCCAGCAGTCCGACTTCAGAGTACAATGAGCAGTTCTTC. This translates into CASSPTSEYNEQFF.